The 19 T cell receptor beta chains below all came from one sample that was sequenced in a study of blood T cell repertoires in COVID-19. TCRdb's table, derived via immunoSEQ multiplex PCR, lists solely in-frame clones and lacks some. The sample consists of 30,000 or so clones, roughly nine tenths of them appearing once. Sample: peripheral blood. The source is a human donor in a cohort sampled during active COVID-19.

The chain recombines TRBV6-1 with TRBJ1-5, with TRBD1 identical over 10 bases. The trim removed 4 bases at V and 4 bases at J, leaving 13 bases unmatched. The CDR3 is 18 amino acids. CDR1 is MNHNS, CDR2 SASEGT, per germline. Here the CDR3 reads CASSGGDRGGRRNQPQHF. The CDR3 DNA reads TGTGCCAGCAGTGGGGGGGACAGGGGTGGGCGAAGAAATCAGCCCCAGCATTTT.

The genes are TRBV28 and TRBJ1-2; a weak D match, TRBD1 (5 bases). The CDR3 contains 13 residues. CDR1 MDHEN and CDR2 SYDVKM come from the germline V gene. V was clipped by 2 bases and J by 4 bases, with 8 bases between them. This chain's CDR3 is CASSLRQGYGYTF. The CDR3 coding sequence is TGTGCCAGCAGTTTAAGGCAGGGCTATGGCTACACCTTC.

The rearrangement uses TRBV6-1 and TRBJ1-1; possibly TRBD1 for D (6 bases). Germline CDR1 reads MNHNS; CDR2 reads SASEGT. This CDR3 has 15 amino acids. V lost 3 bases, J lost 1 base, and 12 bases lay in between. Here the CDR3 DNA reads TGTGCCAGCAGTGATCACGGGACACCGAACACTGAAGCTTTCTTT. It encodes CASSDHGTPNTEAFF.

The chain carries TRBV7-8 and TRBJ2-7; tentatively, D is TRBD2 (6 bases). Germline CDR1 and CDR2: SGHVS and FQNEAQ. V lost 11 bases to trimming and J lost 2 bases, with 19 bases between them. There are 14 residues in the CDR3. CDR3 in amino acids: CASGRGRETYEQYF. The CDR3 nucleotides read TGTGCCTCCGGGAGAGGGCGGGAAACCTACGAGCAGTACTTC.

This sequence joins TRBV7-9 and TRBJ1-1, with D tentatively TRBD1 (6 bases). Germline V gene lookup returns CDR1 SEHNR and CDR2 FQNEAQ (reference sequence). The CDR3 spans 14 residues. V gave up 1 base and J gave up 5 bases, with 11 bases separating them. Written as DNA, the CDR3 is TGTGCCAGCAGCTTAGGGGCCCAGGGGACTGAAGCTTTCTTT. Its protein product is CASSLGAQGTEAFF.

The chain is built from TRBV7-2 and TRBJ2-7, with D possibly TRBD1 on 6 matching bases. The CDR3 contains 13 residues. Trimming pared 1 base from V and 3 bases from J, leaving 7 bases between. In germline, CDR1 is SGHTA, CDR2 FQGNSA. The CDR3 loop is CASSLEQGYEQYF. The CDR3 region has the DNA TGTGCCAGCAGCTTAGAACAGGGCTACGAGCAGTACTTC.

The rearrangement uses TRBV12-3 or TRBV12-4 and TRBJ2-3; D not resolved. Trimming removed 1 base from V and 8 bases from J, with 7 bases in between. The CDR3 is 12 residues long. The CDR3 bases are TGTGCCAGCAGTTTAGACCCCGGTACGCAGTATTTT. The encoded protein is CASSLDPGTQYF.

This chain uses TRBV30 with TRBJ2-1; 15 bases are shared with TRBD2. CDR1 is GTSNPN and CDR2 is SVGIG in the germline V gene (reference sequence). V shed 2 bases and J 8 bases; nucleotides not matched to a gene: 1. This CDR3 region has 14 residues. The CDR3 nucleotides are TGTGCCTGGAGTAGGACTAGCGGGGGGGATGAGCAGTTCTTC. Its protein product is CAWSRTSGGDEQFF.

The chain is built from TRBV5-5 and TRBJ1-1; TRBD1 matches 7 bases. The trim removed 4 bases at V and 4 bases at J, leaving 10 bases unmatched. The CDR3 length is 15 residues. Germline assignment: CDR1 SGHKS and CDR2 YYEKEE (reference sequence). CDR3 coding DNA: TGTGCCAGCAGCCTTCGACAGGGTATGGGCACTGAAGCTTTCTTT. This sequence encodes CASSLRQGMGTEAFF.

The rearrangement links TRBV10-1 to TRBJ1-2, with a weak D call TRBD1 (6 bases). Trimming removed 7 bases from V and 0 bases from J, with 18 bases in between. Germline V gene sequence: CDR1 WNHNN, CDR2 SYGVQD (reference sequence). The CDR3 has 16 residues. For the CDR3, the DNA is TGCGCCAGCAAGGGACATCGAAGCCCAGCTAACTATGGCTACACCTTC. Protein product: CASKGHRSPANYGYTF.

The V gene is TRBV6-5, the J gene TRBJ2-1; D possibly corresponds to TRBD1 (5 bases). Germline V CDR1 and CDR2: MNHEY, SVGAGI. Trimming cost V 7 bases and J 8 bases, with 15 bases left between them. The CDR3 consists of 13 residues. In DNA form, the CDR3 reads TGTGCCAGCATCGGACACCGGAGCGATGAGCAGTTCTTC. Translation: CASIGHRSDEQFF.

V gene TRBV6-6 combines with J gene TRBJ1-3, with D perhaps matching TRBD1 (5 bases). V lost 5 bases and J lost 0, with 17 bases in between. Germline CDR1 MNHNY, CDR2 SVGAGI (reference sequence). This CDR3 is 17 amino acids long. CDR3 in amino acids: CASSHNRQPGSGNTIYF. In nucleotides, the CDR3 is TGTGCCAGCAGTCACAACAGACAGCCAGGCTCTGGAAACACCATATATTTT.

The chain uses TRBV3-1 (or the pseudogene TRBV3-2) and TRBJ1-3, with D possibly being TRBD1 (5 bases). This CDR3 has 16 residues. Germline-derived CDR1 and CDR2 are LGHDT and YNNKEL (reference sequence). Between the trimmed V and J ends, which lost 0 bases and 4 bases, there was a span of 13 bases. The CDR3 nucleotides are TGTGCCAGCAGCCAAGAAAGGGGAAAGGGCGGAAACACCATATATTTT. Protein: CASSQERGKGGNTIYF.

This clone was seen a single time. The rearrangement uses TRBV14 and TRBJ2-2; 7 bases line up with TRBD2. V shed 4 bases, J shed 4 bases, and the junction held 3 bases outside the gene matches. The CDR3 covers 14 residues. The germline CDR1 and CDR2 sequences are SGHDN and FVKESK. CDR3 coding DNA: TGTGCCAGCAGCCGGGGGGGTTCCACCGGGGAGCTGTTTTTT. It yields the protein CASSRGGSTGELFF.

This clone came up a few times. The sample has other DNA sequences that encode this CDR3 too. The V call is TRBV18, the J call TRBJ1-2; TRBD1 aligns across 7 bases. Germline CDR1 KGHSH, CDR2 LQKENI. The V gene end was trimmed by 0 bases and the J gene end by 4 bases; junction bases not matched to a gene: 5. This CDR3 has 15 residues. The CDR3 DNA sequence: TGTGCCAGCTCACCACCGCCCCCAGGGGGCTATGGCTACACCTTC. Translated: CASSPPPPGGYGYTF. Full variable domain (outside the CDR3, taken from reference TRBV18 and TRBJ1-2): NAGVMQNPRHLVRRRGQEARLRCSPMKGHSHVYWYRQLPEEGLKFMVYLQKENIIDESGMPKERFSAEFPKEGPSILRIQQVVRGDSAAYFCASSPPPPGGYGYTFGSGTRLTVV.

The V and J genes are TRBV24-1 and TRBJ1-4; TRBD1 agrees at 8 bases. Germline CDR1 reads KGHDR; CDR2 reads SFDVKD. The CDR3 is made up of 20 amino acids. Trimming cost V 5 bases and J 5 bases; bases outside gene matches: 21. The DNA of the CDR3 is TGTGCCACCAGTGCCTTTGGCCGTAGGACAGGGAGAGAGGGCAATGAAAAACTGTTTTTT. It is translated as CATSAFGRRTGREGNEKLFF.

The V call is TRBV12-3 or TRBV12-4, the J call TRBJ2-5; D is possibly TRBD1 (6 bases). The CDR3 covers 13 residues. V lost 4 bases and J lost 2, with 8 bases in between. The chain's CDR3 is CASSWTEQETQYF. In DNA form, the CDR3 reads TGTGCCAGCAGTTGGACAGAACAAGAGACCCAGTACTTC.

The chain links TRBV7-9 to TRBJ2-6, with 7 bases lining up with TRBD1. V lost 5 bases and J lost 1; bases outside the gene matches: 8. Per germline, CDR1 SEHNR and CDR2 FQNEAQ (reference sequence). The CDR3 runs 17 residues. The CDR3 protein is CASSPPGGRSGANVLTF. CDR3 sequence (DNA): TGTGCCAGCAGCCCCCCAGGGGGTCGATCTGGGGCCAACGTCCTGACTTTC.

This sequence joins TRBV5-4 and TRBJ2-1; 7 nucleotides align to TRBD2. Germline values: CDR1 SGHNT, CDR2 YYREEE (reference sequence). CDR3 size: 16 residues. V shed 0 bases, J shed 0 bases, and the junction held 3 bases outside the gene matches. DNA of the CDR3: TGTGCCAGCAGCTTGGCTGGCGGGGGCTCCTACAATGAGCAGTTCTTC. It codes for CASSLAGGGSYNEQFF.